These 7 T cell receptor beta chains originate from one sample sequenced in a study of T cells in tumors after PD-1 blockade. TCRdb's copy holds only in-frame clones and misses some; the assay was immunoSEQ multiplex PCR. The data contain tens of thousands of clones, about four fifths of them singletons. Sequenced here: PBMCs, sampled before anti-PD-1 treatment. All receptors derive from a human donor with basal cell carcinoma.

A single count supports this clone. This chain links TRBV6-5 with TRBJ2-1, with D perhaps TRBD1 (6 bases). Germline assignment: CDR1 MNHEY and CDR2 SVGAGI. The CDR3 is 15 residues long. Trimming shortened V by 6 bases and J by 2 bases, and 14 bases separated the two germline ends. CDR3 sequence: CASRKQGGAYNEQFF. CDR3 DNA sequence: TGTGCCAGCAGAAAACAAGGGGGAGCCTACAATGAGCAGTTCTTC.

J is TRBJ1-2 and V is TRBV3-1 (or the pseudogene TRBV3-2); the match to TRBD1 covers 9 bases. The V gene's germline CDR1 is LGHDT and CDR2 YNNKEL (reference sequence). The CDR3 has 14 amino acids. The V segment lost 1 base and the J segment 8 bases; nucleotides outside the gene matches: 5. The CDR3 region has the DNA TGTGCCAGCAGCCAAGGGGGGACAGGGAGGGGCTACACCTTC. As protein: CASSQGGTGRGYTF.

The V and J genes are TRBV27 and TRBJ2-2; TRBD1 matches at 9 bases. The J segment lost 5 bases and the V segment lost 6 bases, leaving 13 bases of the junction unmatched. CDR3 length equals 17 residues. CDR1 is MNHEY and CDR2 is SMNVEV in the germline V gene (reference sequence). For the CDR3, the DNA is TGTGCCAGCAGCCAACCAATACAGGGGGCTGAGACCGGGGAGCTGTTTTTT. Amino acid sequence: CASSQPIQGAETGELFF.

This chain links TRBV6-2 or TRBV6-3 with TRBJ2-5, with D possibly called TRBD1 or TRBD2 (6 bases each). The germline V gene has CDR1 MNHEY and CDR2 SVGEGT. V was shortened by 1 base and J by 7 bases, with 10 bases between the two germline ends. This CDR3 region has 13 residues. In DNA, the CDR3 is TGTGCCAGCAGTTACTACGAGGGGGGGACCCAGTACTTC. Residues: CASSYYEGGTQYF.

The V call is TRBV19, the J call TRBJ2-7; D gene ambiguous. The CDR3 loop spans 15 amino acids. CDR1 LNHDA and CDR2 SQIVND come from the germline V gene (reference sequence). V shed 3 bases and J shed 1 base, with 13 bases lying between them. This chain's CDR3 is CASSMKHPSSYEQYF. Written as DNA, the CDR3 is TGTGCCAGTAGTATGAAACACCCATCTTCCTACGAGCAGTACTTC.

Only one count was recorded for this clone. The chain combines TRBV7-2 with TRBJ2-7; TRBD1 agrees at 10 bases. Germline CDR1 is SGHTA and CDR2 is FQGNSA. CDR3 length equals 15 residues. Trimming cost V 5 bases and J 4 bases; bases outside gene matches: 8. The CDR3 is CASSPGQGGTYEQYF. The CDR3 DNA follows: TGTGCCAGCAGCCCCGGACAGGGGGGAACGTACGAGCAGTACTTC. Filled out from reference TRBV7-2 and TRBJ2-7, the complete variable domain reads GAGVSQSPSNKVTEKGKDVELRCDPISGHTALYWYRQSLGQGLEFLIYFQGNSAPDKSGLPSDRFSAERTGGSVSTLTIQRTQQEDSAVYLCASSPGQGGTYEQYFGPGTRLTVT.

The chain combines TRBV28 with TRBJ1-2, with 9 nucleotides matching TRBD1. Trimming took 5 bases from V and 8 from J; bases not matched to a gene: 12. The germline V gene has CDR1 MDHEN and CDR2 SYDVKM. The CDR3 is made up of 15 amino acids. The CDR3 protein is CASSGHGTGIWGYTF. CDR3 nucleotides: TGTGCCAGCAGTGGGCACGGGACAGGGATCTGGGGCTACACCTTC.